This TCR beta chain comes out of a study of shared clonotypes between healthy human individuals. Study observations and caveats: Larger estimated richness was generally seen in naive subsets than in memory subsets. When naive CD4 clonotypes were compared across a few donors, around 5% were shared. Despite large depth, rarefaction showed incomplete sorted-subset sequencing.

CDR3 length: 14 residues. The V gene end was trimmed by 5 bases and the J gene end by 1 base; junction bases not matched to a gene: 5. From germline, CDR1 is MNHEY and CDR2 SVGAGI. Only in-frame clones appear in the TCRdb table, and some are missing; sequencing was by immunoSEQ multiplex PCR. Of roughly 200,000 clones detected, 66% appear once; the ten largest clones hold 8% to 13%. The donors, all of them Caucasian adults, lived in Nashville, Tennessee. With regard to this clone: Its matching antigen is unknown.

This sequence originates from a man under 40 in good health. Sequenced: memory CD4+ T cells sorted from blood. This sample's subset: CD45RA-negative fraction. The chain uses TRBV6-5 and TRBJ2-7; TRBD1 matches at 7 bases. This chain's CDR3 is CASSRQGVSYEQYF. DNA of the CDR3: TGTGCCAGCAGTCGACAGGGTGTTTCCTACGAGCAGTACTTC.